A single sample gave rise to the 15 T cell receptor beta chains below, sequenced in a study of blood T cell repertoires in COVID-19. Sequencing was performed with immunoSEQ multiplex PCR; in TCRdb, only in-frame clones are kept and a portion is missing. Here the sample spans almost 65,000 clones, 88% being singletons. Material for sequencing was peripheral blood. The receptors were gathered from an older woman with COVID-19, enrolled during active disease.

This chain uses TRBV7-9 with TRBJ2-1; D possibly corresponds to TRBD1 (6 bases). In germline, CDR1 is SEHNR, CDR2 FQNEAQ (reference sequence). The V end was cut by 4 bases, the J end by 1 base, with 17 bases between. The length of the CDR3 is 17 residues. CDR3 in amino acids: CASSSGRRGGSYNEQFF. CDR3 bases: TGTGCCAGCAGCTCCGGACGAAGAGGGGGATCCTACAATGAGCAGTTCTTC.

This sequence joins TRBV28 and TRBJ2-7, with TRBD2 matching over 10 bases. There are 15 residues in the CDR3. Germline V lookup: CDR1 MDHEN, CDR2 SYDVKM. With V trimmed by 5 bases and J by 0 bases, 4 bases remained unmatched. CDR3 protein: CASSTTSGNSYEQYF. In DNA, the CDR3 is TGTGCCAGCAGTACCACTAGCGGGAACTCCTACGAGCAGTACTTC. Based on the CDR3 plus reference TRBV28 and TRBJ2-7, the full variable domain is DVKVTQSSRYLVKRTGEKVFLECVQDMDHENMFWYRQDPGLGLRLIYFSYDVKMKEKGDIPEGYSVSREKKERFSLILESASTNQTSMYLCASSTTSGNSYEQYFGPGTRLTVT.

The gene calls are TRBV7-9 and TRBJ2-1; TRBD2 agrees at 7 bases. This CDR3 is 14 amino acids long. J was trimmed by 7 bases and V by 3 bases; bases with no gene match: 6. Looked up from germline, CDR1 is SEHNR and CDR2 is FQNEAQ (reference sequence). Written as DNA, the CDR3 is TGTGCCAGCAGCTTGGGCGGGAGTATTAATGAGCAGTTCTTC. Protein product: CASSLGGSINEQFF.

The V gene is TRBV4-3, the J gene TRBJ1-5; TRBD1 aligns across 10 bases. The J segment lost 6 bases and the V segment lost 4 bases, leaving 6 bases of the junction unmatched. Germline V CDR1 and CDR2: LGHNA, YSLEER. CDR3 length: 15 residues. CDR3 nucleotide sequence: TGCGCCAGCAGCCCAGACAGGGGGCCCACTCAGCCCCAGCATTTT. This translates into CASSPDRGPTQPQHF.

The chain is built from TRBV28 and TRBJ1-5; 7 bases align to TRBD1. J was trimmed by 3 bases and V by 5 bases; bases with no gene match: 4. The CDR3 has 14 residues. CDR1 is MDHEN, CDR2 SYDVKM, per germline. CDR3 coding DNA: TGTGCCAGCAGTCCGGGACAGACCAATCAGCCCCAGCATTTT. Translated, it gives CASSPGQTNQPQHF.

The chain recombines TRBV24-1 with TRBJ2-3; 7 bases line up with TRBD2. Germline V gene lookup returns CDR1 KGHDR and CDR2 SFDVKD. Trimming cost V 6 bases and J 2 bases; bases outside gene matches: 7. The CDR3 length is 15 residues. The CDR3 region has the DNA TGTGCCACCAGTTTCAGCGGGGAGGCCACAGATACGCAGTATTTT. This sequence encodes CATSFSGEATDTQYF.

This clone occurred once. The V and J genes are TRBV2 and TRBJ1-2; D uncertain. Trimming removed 2 bases from V and 8 bases from J, with 15 bases in between. CDR1 and CDR2 from the germline V gene are SNHLY and FYNNEI. The CDR3 consists of 14 residues. Here the CDR3 reads CASSELVESRGYTF. For the CDR3, the DNA is TGTGCCAGCAGTGAACTGGTAGAATCGAGAGGCTACACCTTC.

The V gene is TRBV9, the J gene TRBJ1-1, with TRBD1 matching over 8 bases. V shed 4 bases and J 1 base; nucleotides not matched to a gene: 12. The germline gives CDR1 SGDLS, CDR2 YYNGEE. The CDR3 spans 17 residues. The CDR3 nucleotides are TGTGCCAGCAGCCCTACACAGGGGGTTCGTGGGAACACTGAAGCTTTCTTT. It is translated as CASSPTQGVRGNTEAFF. The full variable domain, rest sourced from reference TRBV9 and TRBJ1-1, is DSGVTQTPKHLITATGQRVTLRCSPRSGDLSVYWYQQSLDQGLQFLIQYYNGEERAKGNILERFSAQQFPDLHSELNLSSLELGDSALYFCASSPTQGVRGNTEAFFGQGTRLTVV.

As concerns this clone: Germline is not matched at one junction end, which may reflect a read error. The chain recombines TRBV3-1 (or the pseudogene TRBV3-2) with TRBJ1-2; D is uncertain. The germline CDR1 and CDR2 sequences are LGHDT and YNNKEL (reference sequence). The CDR3 covers 12 residues. Written as DNA, the CDR3 is TGTGCCAGCAGCCAAGAGAGGGCGACGCGGGCCTTC. The encoded protein is CASSQERATRAF.

This chain connects TRBV19 to TRBJ2-1; D perhaps matches TRBD2 (6 bases). Deletions cut 6 bases from V and 4 bases from J, with 13 bases between. CDR3 length: 14 residues. CDR1 LNHDA and CDR2 SQIVND come from the germline V gene (reference sequence). The CDR3 DNA follows: TGTGCCAGTAGCGGGAGTTGGGCATACAATGAGCAGTTCTTC. Protein product: CASSGSWAYNEQFF. The full variable domain, in which reference TRBV19 and TRBJ2-1 provide the parts outside the CDR3, is DGGITQSPKYLFRKEGQNVTLSCEQNLNHDAMYWYRQDPGQGLRLIYYSQIVNDFQKGDIAEGYSVSREKKESFPLTVTSAQKNPTAFYLCASSGSWAYNEQFFGPGTRLTVL.

This rearrangement joins TRBV21-1 to TRBJ1-5. TRBV21-1 has pseudogene status. The CDR3 spans 16 residues. CDR3: CASSKRGRGANQPQHF. The CDR3 coding sequence is TGTGCCAGCAGCAAAAGAGGGCGGGGGGCCAATCAGCCCCAGCATTTT.

This clone appeared once. This rearrangement joins TRBV6-6 to TRBJ2-7; TRBD1 matches at 7 bases. The trim removed 8 bases at V and 1 base at J, leaving 8 bases unmatched. The CDR3 contains 14 residues. Per germline, CDR1 MNHNY and CDR2 SVGAGI (reference sequence). The CDR3 protein is CASVRDSPSYEQYF. The CDR3 DNA reads as TGTGCCAGCGTCCGGGACAGTCCTTCCTACGAGCAGTACTTC.

Of note for this clone: Different DNA sequences within this sample yield the same CDR3. The rearrangement links TRBV18 to TRBJ2-3, with TRBD2 as a possible D gene (6 bases). Germline CDR1 and CDR2: KGHSH and LQKENI. CDR3 length equals 13 residues. V was trimmed by 0 bases and J by 5 bases, leaving 6 bases between them. The CDR3 is CASSPPGGDTQYF. CDR3 sequence (DNA): TGTGCCAGCTCACCACCGGGGGGAGATACGCAGTATTTT.

V usage is TRBV6-5 and J usage is TRBJ1-1; D call uncertain. This CDR3 has 15 amino acids. V lost 0 bases, J lost 1 base, and 9 bases lay in between. Germline lookup yields CDR1 MNHEY and CDR2 SVGAGI. The CDR3 loop reads CASSYSLGSNTEAFF. CDR3 in DNA: TGTGCCAGCAGTTACTCGCTAGGATCGAACACTGAAGCTTTCTTT.

CDR3 region: CASGRQGAVDTQYF. In DNA, the CDR3 is TGTGCCAGCGGGCGACAGGGGGCTGTTGATACGCAGTATTTT. The genes are TRBV6-5 and TRBJ2-3, with 10 bases that match TRBD1. J lost 6 bases, V lost 8 bases, and 8 bases had no gene match. The germline gives CDR1 MNHEY, CDR2 SVGAGI. This CDR3 is built from 14 residues.